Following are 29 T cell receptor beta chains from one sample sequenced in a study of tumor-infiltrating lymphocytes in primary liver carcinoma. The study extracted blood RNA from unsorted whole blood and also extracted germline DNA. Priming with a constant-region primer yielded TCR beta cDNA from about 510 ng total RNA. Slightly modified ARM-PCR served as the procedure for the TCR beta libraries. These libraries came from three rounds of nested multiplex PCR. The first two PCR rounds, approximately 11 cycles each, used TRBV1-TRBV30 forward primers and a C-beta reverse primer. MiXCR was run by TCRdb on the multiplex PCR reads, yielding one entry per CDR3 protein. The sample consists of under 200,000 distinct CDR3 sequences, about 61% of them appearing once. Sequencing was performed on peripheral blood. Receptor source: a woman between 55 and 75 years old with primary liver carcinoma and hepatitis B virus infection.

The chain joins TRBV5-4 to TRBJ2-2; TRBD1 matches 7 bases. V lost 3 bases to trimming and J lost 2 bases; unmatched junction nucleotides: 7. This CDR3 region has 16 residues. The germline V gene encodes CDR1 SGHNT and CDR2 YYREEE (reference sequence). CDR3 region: CASSSRTGGNTGELFF. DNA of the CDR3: TGTGCCAGCAGCTCTAGGACAGGAGGAAACACCGGGGAGCTGTTTTTT.

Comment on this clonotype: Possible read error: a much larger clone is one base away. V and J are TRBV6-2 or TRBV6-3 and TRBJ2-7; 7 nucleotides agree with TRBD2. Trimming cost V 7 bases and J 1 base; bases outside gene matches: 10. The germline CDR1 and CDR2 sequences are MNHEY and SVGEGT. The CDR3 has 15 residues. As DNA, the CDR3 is TGTGCCAGCACCTCCCGGGCTAGCGGTTCCTACGAGCAGTACTTC. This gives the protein CASTSRASGSYEQYF.

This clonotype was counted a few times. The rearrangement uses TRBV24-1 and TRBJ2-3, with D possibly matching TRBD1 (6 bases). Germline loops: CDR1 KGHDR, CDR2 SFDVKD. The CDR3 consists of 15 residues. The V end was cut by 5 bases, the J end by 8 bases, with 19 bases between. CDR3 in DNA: TGTGCCACCAGTGCAGGGGCCGGGGTGGGGAGTACGCAGTATTTT. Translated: CATSAGAGVGSTQYF.

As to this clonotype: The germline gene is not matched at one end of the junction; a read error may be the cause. CDR3 nucleotides: TGTGCCAGCATCTTGAGACTAGCGATGGGCAATGAGCGGTTCTTC. Translation: CASILRLAMGNERFF. The rearrangement uses TRBV11-2 and TRBJ2-1; 8 nucleotides line up with TRBD2. The germline V gene has CDR1 SGHAT and CDR2 FQNNGV. This CDR3 spans 15 amino acids.

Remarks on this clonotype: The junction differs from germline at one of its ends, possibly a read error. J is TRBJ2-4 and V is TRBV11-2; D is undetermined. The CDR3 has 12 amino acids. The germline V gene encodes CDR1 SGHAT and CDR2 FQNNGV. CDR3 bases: TGTGCCAGCAGTTTAGCAGGAAACGTTCAGTACTTC. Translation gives CASSLAGNVQYF.

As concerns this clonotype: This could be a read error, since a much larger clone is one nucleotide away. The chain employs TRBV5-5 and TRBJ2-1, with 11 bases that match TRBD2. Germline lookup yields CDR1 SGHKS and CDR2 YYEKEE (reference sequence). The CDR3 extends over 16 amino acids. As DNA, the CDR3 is TGTACCAGCAGCTTACTAGCGGGAGATTCTCGCAATGAGCAGTTCTTC. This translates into CTSSLLAGDSRNEQFF. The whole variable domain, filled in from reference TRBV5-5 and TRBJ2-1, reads DAGVTQSPTHLIKTRGQQVTLRCSPISGHKSVSWYQQVLGQGPQFIFQYYEKEERGRGNFPDRFSARQFPNYSSELNVNALLLGDSALYLCTSSLLAGDSRNEQFFGPGTRLTVL.

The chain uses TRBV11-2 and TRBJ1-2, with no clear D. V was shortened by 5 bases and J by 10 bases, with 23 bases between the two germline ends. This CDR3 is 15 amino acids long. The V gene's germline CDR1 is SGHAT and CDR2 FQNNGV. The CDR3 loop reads CASSIVQPSRGDYTF. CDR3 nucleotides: TGTGCCAGCAGCATAGTACAGCCAAGCAGAGGCGACTACACCTTC.

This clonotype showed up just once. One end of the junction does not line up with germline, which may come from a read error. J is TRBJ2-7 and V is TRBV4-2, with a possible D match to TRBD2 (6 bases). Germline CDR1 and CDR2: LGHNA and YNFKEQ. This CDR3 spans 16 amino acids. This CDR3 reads CVSSQVSGSGSYEQYF. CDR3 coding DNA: TGTGTTAGCAGCCAAGTAAGTGGTAGCGGTTCCTACGAGCAATACTTC.

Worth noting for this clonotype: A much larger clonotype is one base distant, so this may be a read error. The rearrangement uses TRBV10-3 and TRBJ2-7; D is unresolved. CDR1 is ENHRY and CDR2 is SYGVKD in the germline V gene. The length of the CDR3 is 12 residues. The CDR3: CAISAGLYKQYF. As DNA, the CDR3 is TGTGCCATCAGTGCGGGTCTCTACAAGCAGTACTTC.

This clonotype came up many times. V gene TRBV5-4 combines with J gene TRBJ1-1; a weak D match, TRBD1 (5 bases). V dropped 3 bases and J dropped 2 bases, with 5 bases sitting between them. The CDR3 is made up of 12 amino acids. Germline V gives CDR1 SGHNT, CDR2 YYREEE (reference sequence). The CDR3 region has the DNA TGTGCCAGCAGCTGGGGCAACACTGAAGCTTTCTTT. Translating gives CASSWGNTEAFF.

This CDR3 reads CASSSWTADYGHYF. In DNA, the CDR3 is TGTGCCAGCAGCTCCTGGACAGCGGACTACGGGCATTACTTC. The chain links TRBV11-2 to TRBJ2-7, with D perhaps TRBD1 or TRBD2 (6 bases each). Trimming shortened V by 4 bases and J by 13 bases, and 23 bases separated the two germline ends. Germline V CDR1 and CDR2: SGHAT, FQNNGV. The CDR3 loop spans 14 amino acids.

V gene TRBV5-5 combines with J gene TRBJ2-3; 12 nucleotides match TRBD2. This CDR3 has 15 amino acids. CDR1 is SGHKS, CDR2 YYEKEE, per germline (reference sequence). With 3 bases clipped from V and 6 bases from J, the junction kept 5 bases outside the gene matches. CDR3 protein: CASSSLAGGPDTQYF. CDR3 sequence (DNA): TGTGCCAGCAGCTCCCTAGCGGGAGGGCCCGATACGCAGTATTTT.

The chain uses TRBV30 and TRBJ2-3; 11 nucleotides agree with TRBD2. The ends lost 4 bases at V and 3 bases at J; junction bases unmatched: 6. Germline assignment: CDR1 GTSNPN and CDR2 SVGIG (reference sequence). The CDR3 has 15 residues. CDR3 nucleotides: TGTGCCTGGAAGGGGGGACTAGCGGTTACAGATACGCAGTATTTT. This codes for CAWKGGLAVTDTQYF.

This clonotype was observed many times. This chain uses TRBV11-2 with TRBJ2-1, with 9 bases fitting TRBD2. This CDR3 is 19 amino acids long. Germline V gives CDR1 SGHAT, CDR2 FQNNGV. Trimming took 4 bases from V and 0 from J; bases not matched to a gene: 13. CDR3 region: CASSSGGTSFLSSYNEQFF. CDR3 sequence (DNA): TGTGCCAGCAGCTCTGGCGGGACTAGCTTTTTGAGCTCCTACAATGAGCAGTTCTTC.

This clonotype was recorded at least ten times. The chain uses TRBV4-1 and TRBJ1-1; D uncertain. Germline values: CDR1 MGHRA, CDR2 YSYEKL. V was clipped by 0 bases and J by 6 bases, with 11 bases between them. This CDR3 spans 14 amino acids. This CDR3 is CASSQDLGWAEAFF. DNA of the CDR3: TGCGCCAGCAGCCAAGATTTGGGTTGGGCTGAAGCTTTCTTT.

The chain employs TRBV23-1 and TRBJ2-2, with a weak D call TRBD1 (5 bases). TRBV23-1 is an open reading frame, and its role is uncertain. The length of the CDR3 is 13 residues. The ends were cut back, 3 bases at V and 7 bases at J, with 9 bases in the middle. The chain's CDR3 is CASSQPGIGELFF. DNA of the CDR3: TGCGCCAGCAGTCAGCCAGGGATCGGGGAGCTGTTTTTT.

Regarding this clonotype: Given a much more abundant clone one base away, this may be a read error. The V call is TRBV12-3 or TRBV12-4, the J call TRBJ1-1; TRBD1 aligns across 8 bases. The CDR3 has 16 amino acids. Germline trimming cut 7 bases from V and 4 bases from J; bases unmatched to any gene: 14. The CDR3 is CASTRPKGQGFTEAFF. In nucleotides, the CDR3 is TGTGCCAGCACTCGACCAAAAGGACAGGGATTCACTGAAGCTTTCTTT.

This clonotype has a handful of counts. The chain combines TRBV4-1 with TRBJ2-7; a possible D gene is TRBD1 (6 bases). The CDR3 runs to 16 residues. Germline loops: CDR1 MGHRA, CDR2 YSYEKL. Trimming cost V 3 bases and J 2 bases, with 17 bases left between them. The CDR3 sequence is CASSQSGTTLAYEQYF. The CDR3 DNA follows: TGCGCCAGCAGCCAGTCCGGGACAACTTTAGCCTACGAGCAGTACTTC.

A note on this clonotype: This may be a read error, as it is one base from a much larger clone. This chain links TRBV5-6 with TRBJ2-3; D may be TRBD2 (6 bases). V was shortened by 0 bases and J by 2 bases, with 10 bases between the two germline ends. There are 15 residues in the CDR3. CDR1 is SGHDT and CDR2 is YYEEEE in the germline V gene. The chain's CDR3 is CASSLEGGDTDTQYF. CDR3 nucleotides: TGTGCCAGCAGCTTGGAGGGAGGTGACACAGATACGCAGTATTTT.

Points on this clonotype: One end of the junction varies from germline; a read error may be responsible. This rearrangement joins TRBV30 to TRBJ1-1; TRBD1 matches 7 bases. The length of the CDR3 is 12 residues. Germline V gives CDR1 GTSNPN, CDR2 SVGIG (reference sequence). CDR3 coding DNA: TGTGCCTGGAACAGGGGAAACACTGGAGCTTTCTTT. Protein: CAWNRGNTGAFF.

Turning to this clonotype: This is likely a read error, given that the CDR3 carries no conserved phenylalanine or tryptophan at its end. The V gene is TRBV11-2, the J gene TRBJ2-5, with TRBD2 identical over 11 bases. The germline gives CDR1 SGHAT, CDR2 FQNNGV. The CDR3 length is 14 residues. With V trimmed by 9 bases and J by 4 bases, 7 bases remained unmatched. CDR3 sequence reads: CASSPLAGVETQYL. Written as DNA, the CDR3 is TGTGCCAGTAGCCCACTAGCGGGAGTAGAGACCCAGTACTTA.

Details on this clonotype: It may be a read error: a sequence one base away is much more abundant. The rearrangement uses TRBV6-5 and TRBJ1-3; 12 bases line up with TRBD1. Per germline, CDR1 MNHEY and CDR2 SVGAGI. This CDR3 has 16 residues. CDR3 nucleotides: TGTGCCAACAGTTACGGGACAGGGGGCACTGGAAACACCATATATTTT. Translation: CANSYGTGGTGNTIYF.

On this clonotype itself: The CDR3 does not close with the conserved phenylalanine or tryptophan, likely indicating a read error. The CDR3 region is CASSLGALAGNEQFI. CDR3 nucleotides: TGTGCCAGCAGCTTAGGGGCTCTAGCAGGCAATGAGCAGTTCATC. V and J are TRBV11-2 and TRBJ2-1, with TRBD2 as a possible D gene (5 bases). Germline CDR1 reads SGHAT; CDR2 reads FQNNGV. The CDR3 extends over 15 amino acids. Trimming removed 1 base at V and 6 bases at J, with 13 bases between.

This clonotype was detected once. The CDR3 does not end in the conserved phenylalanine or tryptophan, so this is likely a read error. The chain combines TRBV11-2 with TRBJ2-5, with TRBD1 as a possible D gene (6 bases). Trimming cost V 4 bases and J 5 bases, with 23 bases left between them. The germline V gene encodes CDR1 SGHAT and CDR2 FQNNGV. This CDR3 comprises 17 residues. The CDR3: CASSSSPGAEPGETQYL. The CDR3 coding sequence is TGTGCCAGCAGCTCCTCTCCAGGGGCGGAGCCGGGGGAGACCCAGTACTTA.

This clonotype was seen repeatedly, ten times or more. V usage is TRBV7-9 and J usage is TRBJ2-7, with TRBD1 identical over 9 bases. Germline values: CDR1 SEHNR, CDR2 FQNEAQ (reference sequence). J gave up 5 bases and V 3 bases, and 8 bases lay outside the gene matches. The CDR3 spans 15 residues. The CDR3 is CASSFPGTGLNEQYF. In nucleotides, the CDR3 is TGTGCCAGCAGCTTTCCCGGGACAGGGCTCAACGAGCAGTACTTC.

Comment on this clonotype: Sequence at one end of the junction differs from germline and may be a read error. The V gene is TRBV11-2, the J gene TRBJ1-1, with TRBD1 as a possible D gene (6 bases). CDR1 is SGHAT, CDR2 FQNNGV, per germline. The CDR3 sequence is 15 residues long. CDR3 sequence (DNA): TGTGCCAGCAGCTTAGAGGGCACACGGGACATTGAAGCTTCCTTT. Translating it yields CASSLEGTRDIEASF.

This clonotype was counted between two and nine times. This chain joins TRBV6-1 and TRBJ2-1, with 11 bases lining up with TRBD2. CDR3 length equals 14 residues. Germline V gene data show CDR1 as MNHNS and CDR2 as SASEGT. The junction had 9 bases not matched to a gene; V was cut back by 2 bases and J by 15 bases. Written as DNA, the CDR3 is TGTGCCAGCAGTGAAACCTCTAGCGGGAGGTTTCGGTTCTTC. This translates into CASSETSSGRFRFF.

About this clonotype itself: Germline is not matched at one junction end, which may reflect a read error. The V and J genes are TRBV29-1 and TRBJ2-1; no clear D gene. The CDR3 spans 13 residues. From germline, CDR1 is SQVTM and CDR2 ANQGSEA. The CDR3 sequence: CSVTPFSYDEQSF. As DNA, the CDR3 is TGCAGCGTGACCCCATTCTCCTACGATGAGCAGTCCTTC.

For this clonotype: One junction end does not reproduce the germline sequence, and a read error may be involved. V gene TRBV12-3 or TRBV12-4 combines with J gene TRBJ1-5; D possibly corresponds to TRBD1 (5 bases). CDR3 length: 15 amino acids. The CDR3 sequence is CASSLSGLSNQPKHF. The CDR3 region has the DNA TGTGCCAGCAGTTTGTCAGGGCTTTCCAATCAGCCCAAGCATTTT.